The clone carrying this T cell receptor beta chain turned up a few times. The authors' processing: Counts of nucleated cells, estimated from reference gene primer amplification, were obtained. Data came from immunoSEQ multiplex PCR; TCRdb stores just in-frame clones and leaves some out. V, J and clone size are those of that table, while D and trimming were read from the DNA. The sample carries 200,000 to 250,000 clones, under 90% recorded once. Living in 24 US areas, the participants were between roughly 18 and 89 years of age. The data were obtained in a study of blood T cell repertoires in COVID-19. On the study more broadly: Samples representing acute and convalescent COVID-19 were sourced from the United States, Italy and Spain.

The TCR sequence derives from a woman between 50 and 59 years old who had been exposed to COVID-19. Sequences were obtained from PBMCs or T cells enriched from blood (not recorded which).

In nucleotides, the CDR3 is TGTGCCAGCAGCCCAGGGGGGTGGATCACTGAAGCTTTCTTT. This codes for CASSPGGWITEAFF. The gene calls are TRBV7-9 and TRBJ1-1; 7 bases line up with TRBD1. The junction had 7 bases not matched to a gene; V was cut back by 5 bases and J by 4 bases. The CDR3 length is 14 residues. Germline V CDR1 and CDR2: SEHNR, FQNEAQ (reference sequence).